The subject of this entry is one TCR beta chain. The data originate from a study of blood T cell repertoires in COVID-19. Looking at the study overall: Sites across the United States, Italy and Spain contributed samples from acute and convalescent COVID-19.

The assay was immunoSEQ multiplex PCR, and TCRdb's table has in-frame clones only and misses some. The sample has about 530,000 clones, roughly 89% seen once. The germline V gene has CDR1 LGHNA and CDR2 YNFKEQ. V was shortened by 0 bases and J by 11 bases, with 11 bases between the two germline ends. The CDR3 is 13 amino acids. Seattle researchers signed up patients amid active infection and tracked them longitudinally. The sequence was obtained from a woman in her fifties or sixties with COVID-19, enrolled during active disease. Sequencing input: peripheral blood. The rearrangement joins TRBV4-2 to TRBJ2-1; tentatively, D is TRBD2 (6 bases). The CDR3 DNA reads as TGTGCCAGCAGCCAAGATTCGCGGGACCAGCAGTTCTTC. This gives the protein CASSQDSRDQQFF.